This paragraph covers one T cell receptor beta chain sequence. The antigen is unknown. The sample comes from a study of graft-versus-host responses after intestinal transplantation. Study summary: The recipients all started with anti-thymocyte globulin induction and then took tacrolimus and steroids for 3 to 4 years.

Clones were sequenced by immunoSEQ multiplex PCR, and TCRdb holds only the in-frame ones, with some missing. The sample has roughly 100,000 clones, 93% seen once. The CDR3 sequence is 11 residues long. Trimming took 5 bases from V and 7 from J, leaving 11 bases between them. CDR1 and CDR2 from the germline V gene are SQVTM and ANQGSEA. Sequencing was performed on unstimulated CD8+ T cells sorted from spleen or lymph node cells, taken before intestinal transplant. This TCR came from a human donor who received an intestinal transplant. The rearrangement links TRBV29-1 to TRBJ1-2; D is undetermined. CDR3 nucleotides: TGCAGCGTTACAAGCTCGGGTGGCTACACCTTC. Amino acid sequence: CSVTSSGGYTF.